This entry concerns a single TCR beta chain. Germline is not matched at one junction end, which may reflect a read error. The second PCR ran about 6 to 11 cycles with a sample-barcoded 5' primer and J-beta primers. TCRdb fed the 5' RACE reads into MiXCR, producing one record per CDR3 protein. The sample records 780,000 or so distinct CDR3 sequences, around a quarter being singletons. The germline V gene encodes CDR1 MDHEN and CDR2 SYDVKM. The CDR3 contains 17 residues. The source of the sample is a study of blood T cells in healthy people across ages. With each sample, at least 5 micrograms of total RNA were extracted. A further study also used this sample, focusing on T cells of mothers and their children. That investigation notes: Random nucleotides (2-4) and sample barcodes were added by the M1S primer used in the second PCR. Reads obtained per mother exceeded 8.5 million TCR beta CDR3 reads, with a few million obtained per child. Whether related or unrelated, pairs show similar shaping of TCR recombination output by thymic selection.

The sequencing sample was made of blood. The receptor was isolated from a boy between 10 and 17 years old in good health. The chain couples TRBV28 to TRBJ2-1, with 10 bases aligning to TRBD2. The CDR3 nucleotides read TGTGCCGGCAGTTCCCCCTCTAGCGGGAGCTCCTACAATGAGCAGTTCTTC. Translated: CAGSSPSSGSSYNEQFF.